The T cell receptor (beta chain) under discussion was sequenced for a study of vaccination and CD4 T cells after COVID-19. Study information: Blood was drawn a median around 72 days post second dose, range 14 to 241.

On this clonotype itself: Its antigen remains unidentified.

Sample time point: late sampling 161 to 241 days after vaccination in a few convalescent patients. Treatment in this sample: roughly ten-day PBMC culture with coronavirus spike peptide pools or control peptides (ViraFEST assay). V shed 0 bases and J 3 bases; nucleotides not matched to a gene: 7. Germline V lookup: CDR1 SGHNT, CDR2 YYREEE (reference sequence). The CDR3 consists of 16 residues. Cultured CD4+ T cells had their DNA profiled by the Oncomine TCR Beta short-read assay. Investigators obtained genomic DNA by extraction from cultured CD4+ T cells. TCRdb reprocessed the PCR reads with MiXCR, giving one entry per CDR3 protein. The sample contains about 17,000 distinct CDR3 sequences, under 65% of which appear only once.

Sequencing used CD4+ T cells from blood, cultured in vitro, obtained about 7 months after SARS-CoV-2 vaccination. The source is a human donor who had recovered from COVID-19. The chain recombines TRBV5-4 with TRBJ2-3; 7 nucleotides align to TRBD2. CDR3 in amino acids: CASSLAVASGTDTQYF. In DNA, the CDR3 is TGTGCCAGCAGCTTGGCTGTGGCTAGCGGAACAGATACGCAGTATTTT.